This T cell receptor beta chain was profiled in a study of human thymus T cells. Whole-study results and caveats: Thymic and blood repertoires showed apparently biased V and J gene usage.

The CDR3 extends over 13 amino acids. V was cut by 2 bases and J by 2 bases, with 7 bases left in between. Germline assignment: CDR1 SGHRS and CDR2 YFSETQ. As regards this clone: What it binds is unknown.

Among the donors, all were healthy Finnish infants having corrective surgery for congenital heart defects. Blood DNA came from all available leukocytes, not a fixed cell number. Sequenced by immunoSEQ multiplex PCR; TCRdb stores in-frame clones only, minus some. The table records over 35,000 clones, 90% to 95% of them present only once. The rearrangement links TRBV5-1 to TRBJ1-1, with D unresolved. Sequencing was done on a sample of blood. The TCR sequence derives from a boy less than two years old with a congenital heart defect but otherwise immunologically healthy. CDR3 amino acids: CASSLTLNTEAFF. The CDR3 region has the DNA TGCGCCAGCAGCTTAACCTTAAACACTGAAGCTTTCTTT.